This entry is about one TCR beta chain. The data derive from a study of T cell responses to AZD1222 COVID-19 vaccine. The CDR3 is made up of 15 amino acids. Trimming cost V 4 bases and J 0 bases; bases outside gene matches: 5. Germline CDR1 and CDR2: MDHEN and SYDVKM. The assay was immunoSEQ multiplex PCR, and TCRdb's table has in-frame clones only and misses some. The repertoire consists of 100,000 or so clones, with 89% occurring once and the leading ten covering 40% to 55%. The sequence derives from an adult who received the AZD1222 COVID-19 vaccine. Material: peripheral blood, obtained 28 days after the second AZD1222 dose. The V call is TRBV28, the J call TRBJ1-1, with 7 positions matching TRBD1. CDR3 region: CASSSGGSLNTEAFF. The CDR3 DNA sequence: TGTGCCAGCAGTTCAGGGGGGTCATTGAACACTGAAGCTTTCTTT.